The clone carrying this T cell receptor beta chain was detected many times. Its matching antigen is unknown. This sample was included in a study of blood T cells in healthy people across ages. General observations from the study: For the donors, CMV status was unknown and possibly confounded expanded clonotype changes. Higher naive T cell percentage went strongly together with higher TCR beta diversity.

Each sample yielded at least 5.5 micrograms of PBMC total RNA. A J-beta primer mix and a sample-barcoded 5' primer were used in a second PCR of about 7 to 12 cycles. TCRdb re-analysed the 5' RACE reads in MiXCR, keeping a single row per CDR3 protein. The sample lists some 940,000 distinct CDR3 sequences; 25% to 30% were seen once. Germline-derived CDR1 and CDR2 are SGHTA and FQGNSA. The CDR3 sequence is 12 residues long. The V end was cut by 2 bases, the J end by 4 bases, with 6 bases between. In addition, the sample was reused for a study of T cells of mothers and their children. From that paper: The effect of thymic selection on TCR recombination output is similar between related and unrelated pairs.

This receptor was identified in a middle-aged woman in good health. The sample taken for sequencing was blood. The chain employs TRBV7-2 and TRBJ2-7; D unclear. CDR3 amino acids: CASSLIRYEQYF. The CDR3 DNA follows: TGTGCCAGCAGCTTAATAAGATACGAGCAGTACTTC.